The 29 T cell receptor beta chains below were found in one sample sequenced in a study of Ad26.COV2.S vaccination and SARS-CoV-2 variants. Profiled with immunoSEQ multiplex PCR; TCRdb holds only in-frame clones, not every one. The sample has hundreds of thousands of clones, about nine tenths seen once; the top ten hold approximately 5.9%. Sample treatment: some 19 received Ad26.COV2.S at low or high dose, single or two shots; about 5 received placebo; per-sample allocation not given. Sampling was performed 63 days after the first vaccine or placebo injection. Material: peripheral blood, obtained in a trial of Ad26.COV2.S vaccine versus placebo. These receptors originate from a person between 18 and 60 years old who received the Ad26.COV2.S COVID-19 vaccine or a placebo.

This chain joins TRBV27 and TRBJ2-3; TRBD2 agrees at 9 bases. Germline assignment: CDR1 MNHEY and CDR2 SMNVEV (reference sequence). Trimming took 5 bases from V and 9 from J; bases not matched to a gene: 6. CDR3 length: 13 residues. The CDR3 nucleotides are TGTGCCAGCAGTCTTAGCGGGGGCGACACGCAGTATTTT. This gives the protein CASSLSGGDTQYF.

The J gene is TRBJ1-5, the V gene TRBV6-5; a weak D match, TRBD1 (5 bases). The V gene's germline CDR1 is MNHEY and CDR2 SVGAGI. Trimming pared 5 bases from V and 5 bases from J, leaving 13 bases between. The CDR3 sequence is 14 residues long. The CDR3 nucleotides are TGTGCCAGCAGTCCTGGGACTTCTCATCAGCCCCAGCATTTT. This gives the protein CASSPGTSHQPQHF.

This clone appeared once. This same CDR3 is encoded by further DNA sequences in the sample. CDR3 loop: CASSYPQGNTEAFF. In DNA, the CDR3 is TGTGCCAGCAGTTACCCACAGGGGAACACTGAAGCTTTCTTT. The chain links TRBV6-2 or TRBV6-3 to TRBJ1-1, with D possibly TRBD1 on 6 matching bases. The ends were cut back, 2 bases at V and 1 base at J, with 8 bases in the middle. The CDR3 length is 14 residues. Looked up from germline, CDR1 is MNHEY and CDR2 is SVGEGT.

CDR3 coding DNA: TGTGCCAGCAGTGAAGTGGAATCATCCTACGAGCAGTACTTC. Protein product: CASSEVESSYEQYF. The V call is TRBV6-1, the J call TRBJ2-7, with D uncertain. Trimming left V 1 base short and J 1 base short, with 8 bases between. Germline CDR1 is MNHNS and CDR2 is SASEGT. The CDR3 contains 14 residues.

This clone was seen only a few times. The CDR3 nucleotides read TGTGCCAGCAGTCTTACTAGCGGGAGGAACGAGCAGTACTTC. Encoded protein: CASSLTSGRNEQYF. The chain joins TRBV2 to TRBJ2-7, with 12 bases fitting TRBD2. Germline V gene sequence: CDR1 SNHLY, CDR2 FYNNEI. The CDR3 is 14 residues long. Trimming took 5 bases from V and 5 from J; bases not matched to a gene: 4.

This chain uses TRBV10-3 with TRBJ2-3; D remains unclear. This CDR3 is 13 amino acids long. Between the trimmed V and J ends, which lost 9 bases and 3 bases, there was a span of 13 bases. Germline CDR1 reads ENHRY; CDR2 reads SYGVKD. The CDR3 DNA is TGTGCCATGCAGAAGGACGGGACAGATACGCAGTATTTT. It is translated as CAMQKDGTDTQYF.

The V gene is TRBV27, the J gene TRBJ2-7, with unresolved D. Per germline, CDR1 MNHEY and CDR2 SMNVEV (reference sequence). The CDR3 has 15 amino acids. Trimming removed 0 bases at V and 2 bases at J, with 11 bases between. CDR3 in amino acids: CASSLSTKGTYEQYF. The CDR3 coding sequence is TGTGCCAGCAGTTTATCGACGAAGGGAACCTACGAGCAGTACTTC.

The CDR3 region is CASSLVSGRVGTDTQYF. DNA of the CDR3: TGCGCCAGCAGCTTGGTTAGCGGGAGGGTCGGGACAGATACGCAGTATTTT. The V and J genes are TRBV5-1 and TRBJ2-3; TRBD2 agrees at 11 bases. With V trimmed by 0 bases and J by 3 bases, 6 bases remained unmatched. CDR1 is SGHRS and CDR2 is YFSETQ in the germline V gene. CDR3 length: 17 amino acids.

The chain's CDR3 is CATSRDLGFTEQYF. CDR3 bases: TGTGCCACCAGCAGAGATCTTGGGTTTACGGAGCAGTACTTC. The chain employs TRBV15 and TRBJ2-7, with D uncertain. Per the germline V gene, CDR1 is LNHNV and CDR2 is YYDKDF (reference sequence). CDR3 length: 14 amino acids. Trimming took off 0 bases at V and 7 bases at J, with 13 bases between the two ends.

The rearrangement joins TRBV9 to TRBJ2-1; 8 nucleotides match TRBD1. In germline, CDR1 is SGDLS, CDR2 YYNGEE. With V trimmed by 4 bases and J by 7 bases, 7 bases remained unmatched. The CDR3 loop spans 14 amino acids. CDR3 coding DNA: TGTGCCAGCAGCACAGGGGGAGGCCGTAATGAGCAGTTCTTC. Translating gives CASSTGGGRNEQFF.

The V call is TRBV7-2, the J call TRBJ1-5; 10 bases are shared with TRBD1. After removal of 5 bases from V and 6 bases from J, the junction contained 10 bases not matched to a gene. The CDR3 runs to 16 residues. CDR1 is SGHTA, CDR2 FQGNSA, per germline. CDR3 loop: CASSPAPGQGSQPQHF. The CDR3 DNA is TGTGCCAGCAGCCCGGCGCCGGGACAGGGGAGTCAGCCCCAGCATTTT. The whole variable domain, filled in from reference TRBV7-2 and TRBJ1-5, reads GAGVSQSPSNKVTEKGKDVELRCDPISGHTALYWYRQSLGQGLEFLIYFQGNSAPDKSGLPSDRFSAERTGGSVSTLTIQRTQQEDSAVYLCASSPAPGQGSQPQHFGDGTRLSIL.

V and J are TRBV28 and TRBJ1-6; 7 nucleotides line up with TRBD1. The CDR3 has 15 amino acids. V lost 6 bases to trimming and J lost 5 bases; unmatched junction nucleotides: 7. Germline CDR1 MDHEN, CDR2 SYDVKM. CDR3 nucleotides: TGTGCCAGCAGGACCGGGACAGACCATAATTCACCCCTCCACTTT. Translated, it gives CASRTGTDHNSPLHF.

This clone has more than one count but fewer than ten. V and J are TRBV19 and TRBJ2-1; maybe TRBD2 (7 bases). The ends were cut back, 3 bases at V and 7 bases at J, with 13 bases in the middle. This CDR3 region has 14 residues. The germline V gene has CDR1 LNHDA and CDR2 SQIVND (reference sequence). The CDR3 nucleotides are TGTGCCAGTAGTATCGGGGGGCTTGGTAATGAGCAGTTCTTC. This sequence encodes CASSIGGLGNEQFF.

The chain couples TRBV5-4 to TRBJ2-3; D remains ambiguous. CDR3 length: 13 amino acids. CDR1 and CDR2 from the germline V gene are SGHNT and YYREEE (reference sequence). Trimming stripped 4 bases from V and 6 bases from J, with 12 bases between. CDR3 sequence (DNA): TGTGCCAGCAGCGCGGTGGCCGTGGATACGCAGTATTTT. Translation: CASSAVAVDTQYF.

The chain links TRBV7-3 to TRBJ2-1, with D perhaps TRBD2 (6 bases). The CDR3 loop spans 15 amino acids. The V gene lost 6 bases and the J gene lost 0 bases, with 12 bases spanning the gap. Germline loops: CDR1 SGHTA, CDR2 FQGTGA. This CDR3 is CASRERLDSYNEQFF. The CDR3 DNA is TGTGCCAGCAGGGAACGACTAGACTCCTACAATGAGCAGTTCTTC.

The chain uses TRBV10-3 and TRBJ2-1; D perhaps matches TRBD2 (5 bases). The CDR3 is 11 residues long. Germline V gene sequence: CDR1 ENHRY, CDR2 SYGVKD. V lost 6 bases to trimming and J lost 10 bases, with 10 bases between them. The CDR3 DNA reads TGTGCCATCAGCCTAGCCCGCGAGCAGTTCTTC. It translates to CAISLAREQFF.

The V gene is TRBV7-2, the J gene TRBJ1-1, with 8 bases identical to TRBD1. CDR1 and CDR2 from the germline V gene are SGHTA and FQGNSA. The V and J ends lost 4 bases and 3 bases, in that order; junction bases with no gene match: 1. The CDR3 totals 13 residues. CDR3 protein: CASSWTGYTEAFF. CDR3 DNA sequence: TGTGCCAGCAGCTGGACAGGGTACACTGAAGCTTTCTTT.

V and J are TRBV15 and TRBJ2-7; TRBD1 matches 7 bases. Germline V gene lookup returns CDR1 LNHNV and CDR2 YYDKDF (reference sequence). CDR3 length: 14 residues. V lost 3 bases, J lost 6 bases, and 8 bases stayed unmatched. CDR3 DNA sequence: TGTGCCACCAGCAGTAACAGGGGTCCACTCGAGCAGTACTTC. It is translated as CATSSNRGPLEQYF.

The chain carries TRBV7-3 and TRBJ2-4; the D call may be TRBD1 or TRBD2 (7 bases each). Germline lookup yields CDR1 SGHTA and CDR2 FQGTGA. The CDR3 runs to 16 residues. The V gene lost 5 bases and the J gene lost 6 bases, with 20 bases spanning the gap. CDR3 in amino acids: CASSPESGGALNIQYF. CDR3 nucleotide sequence: TGTGCCAGCAGCCCGGAATCAGGGGGGGCTTTAAACATTCAGTACTTC.

The V gene is TRBV6-6, the J gene TRBJ2-1; D is uncertain. Between the trimmed V and J ends, which lost 7 bases and 4 bases, there was a span of 20 bases. Germline loops: CDR1 MNHNY, CDR2 SVGAGI (reference sequence). CDR3 length: 16 amino acids. This chain's CDR3 is CASNTPSWGFYNEQFF. The CDR3, as DNA: TGTGCCAGCAATACTCCTAGTTGGGGATTTTACAATGAGCAGTTCTTC.

The CDR3 region is CASSSHLRGSSDTQYF. The CDR3 DNA reads as TGTGCCAGCAGCTCGCACTTAAGGGGCAGTTCTGATACGCAGTATTTT. The V and J genes are TRBV11-3 and TRBJ2-3; possible D gene TRBD1, 5 bases. CDR3 length: 16 amino acids. V lost 4 bases to trimming and J lost 6 bases, with 20 bases between them. Germline CDR1 SGHNT, CDR2 YENEEA. The full variable domain, in which reference TRBV11-3 and TRBJ2-3 provide the parts outside the CDR3, is EAGVVQSPRYKIIEKKQPVAFWCNPISGHNTLYWYLQNLGQGPELLIRYENEEAVDDSQLPKDRFSAERLKGVDSTLKIQPAELGDSAVYLCASSSHLRGSSDTQYFGPGTRLTVL.

The rearrangement uses TRBV29-1 and TRBJ1-3, with D uncertain. Germline values: CDR1 SQVTM, CDR2 ANQGSEA. The CDR3 runs to 15 residues. Trimming shortened V by 1 base and J by 4 bases, and 14 bases separated the two germline ends. This CDR3 reads CSVEGLRPGGNTIYF. The CDR3 nucleotides are TGCAGCGTTGAAGGCCTGCGACCGGGGGGAAACACCATATATTTT.

The genes are TRBV25-1 and TRBJ1-2, with 7 bases identical to TRBD1. V lost 3 bases and J lost 10; bases outside the gene matches: 8. The germline V gene has CDR1 MGHDK and CDR2 SYGVNS. This CDR3 contains 13 residues. The chain's CDR3 is CASSELLRGLYTF. The DNA of the CDR3 is TGTGCCAGCAGTGAGCTTTTGAGGGGGCTCTACACCTTC.

The genes are TRBV5-4 and TRBJ1-2; D perhaps matches TRBD1 (5 bases). V lost 4 bases and J lost 8, with 21 bases in between. The CDR3 sequence is 15 residues long. Germline V CDR1 and CDR2: SGHNT, YYREEE (reference sequence). CDR3 amino acids: CASSIPTVSGLGYTF. CDR3 DNA: TGTGCCAGCAGCATTCCGACAGTTTCAGGTCTGGGCTACACCTTC.

This chain joins TRBV19 and TRBJ1-3; no definite D call. CDR1 is LNHDA and CDR2 is SQIVND in the germline V gene (reference sequence). CDR3 length: 14 residues. Trimming shortened V by 7 bases and J by 4 bases, and 14 bases separated the two germline ends. The CDR3 reads CASKQELSGNTIYF. CDR3 nucleotide sequence: TGTGCCAGTAAGCAGGAATTGTCCGGAAACACCATATATTTT.

The chain is built from TRBV7-2 and TRBJ2-1; D remains ambiguous. CDR3 length: 14 amino acids. Trimming stripped 5 bases from V and 3 bases from J, with 11 bases between. Germline CDR1 SGHTA, CDR2 FQGNSA. The CDR3 region is CASSPGSFYNEQFF. CDR3 in DNA: TGTGCCAGCAGCCCCGGGTCTTTCTACAATGAGCAGTTCTTC.

The gene calls are TRBV11-3 and TRBJ2-7; 10 bases match TRBD1. Germline loops: CDR1 SGHNT, CDR2 YENEEA. CDR3 size: 15 residues. The V segment lost 5 bases and the J segment 7 bases; nucleotides outside the gene matches: 11. CDR3 sequence (DNA): TGTGCCAGCAGCCCGGGGCGACAGGGGGCGAATGAGCAGTACTTC. Amino acids: CASSPGRQGANEQYF.

The chain combines TRBV5-4 with TRBJ1-6, with 7 bases that match TRBD1. Germline CDR1 and CDR2: SGHNT and YYREEE (reference sequence). J lost 6 bases, V lost 3 bases, and 6 bases had no gene match. The CDR3 is 15 amino acids. The CDR3 coding sequence is TGTGCCAGCAGCTCGGGACAGAGACTTAATTCACCCCTCCACTTT. It translates to CASSSGQRLNSPLHF.

The chain is built from TRBV5-8 and TRBJ2-3, with 10 bases aligning to TRBD1. The germline V gene has CDR1 SGHTS and CDR2 YDEGEE. J was trimmed by 13 bases and V by 3 bases; bases with no gene match: 14. The CDR3 is 15 amino acids. The CDR3 protein is CASSSYRRGTGVKYF. The CDR3, as DNA: TGTGCCAGCAGCTCGTACCGACGCGGGACAGGGGTGAAGTATTTT.